These T cell receptor beta chains were read from a single sample in a study of PD-1 blockade in classical Hodgkin lymphoma. Clones were read by immunoSEQ multiplex PCR, and TCRdb kept only the in-frame ones, dropping some. Here the sample spans approximately 96,000 clones, about 93% being singletons. The starting material was peripheral blood mononuclear cells (PBMCs), obtained before the fourth cycle of nivolumab. These receptors came from a human donor with classical Hodgkin lymphoma. CDR3s include the opening cysteine and the closing phenylalanine or tryptophan. The D gene is left open where the match is weak. Expanded clones are given a class, and other clones once, few, many or no size at all.

V gene	D gene	CDR3 length	J gene	clone size	CDR3 protein	CDR3 DNA
TRBV6-6	.	13	TRBJ2-3	.	CASSYYTADTQYF	TGTGCCAGCAGTTACTACACGGCAGATACGCAGTATTTT
TRBV9	TRBD2	16	TRBJ2-7	.	CASSVRDSGSRYEQYF	TGTGCCAGCAGCGTAAGGGATAGCGGGAGTAGATACGAGCAGTACTTC
TRBV2	.	12	TRBJ1-4	.	CASSWTNEKLFF	TGTGCCAGCAGCTGGACTAATGAAAAACTGTTTTTT
TRBV7-9	TRBD1	12	TRBJ2-1	.	CASRPGGNEQFF	TGTGCCAGCCGTCCAGGGGGCAATGAGCAGTTCTTC
TRBV5-1	TRBD2	13	TRBJ2-5	.	CASSSARGETQYF	TGCGCCAGCAGCTCCGCGCGGGGGGAGACCCAGTACTTC
TRBV11-3	TRBD1	15	TRBJ2-2	.	CASSPHRGNTGELFF	TGTGCCAGCAGCCCTCACAGGGGCAACACCGGGGAGCTGTTTTTT
TRBV12-5	.	11	TRBJ2-7	.	CASGLSSPLNF	TGTGCTAGTGGTTTGAGCTCACCCCTCAACTTC
TRBV9	.	12	TRBJ2-7	.	CASGSGTYEQYF	TGTGCCAGCGGGTCAGGGACCTACGAGCAGTACTTC
TRBV30	TRBD2	15	TRBJ2-7	.	CAWSVRTSGTYEQYF	TGTGCCTGGAGTGTACGAACTAGCGGGACCTACGAGCAGTACTTC
TRBV2	.	14	TRBJ2-5	.	CASSGGGRAETQYF	TGTGCCAGCAGTGGGGGGGGCAGAGCGGAGACCCAGTACTTC
TRBV28	TRBD2	22	TRBJ2-1	.	CASSLPSPRPLAGGPSYNEQFF	TGTGCCAGCAGTTTACCCTCACCCCGCCCCCTAGCGGGAGGGCCCTCCTACAATGAGCAGTTCTTC
TRBV30	TRBD1	14	TRBJ1-5	.	CAWNPGTGPQPQHF	TGTGCCTGGAACCCCGGGACAGGGCCTCAGCCCCAGCATTTT
TRBV11-1	.	14	TRBJ2-5	.	CASSPRQKQETQYF	TGTGCCAGCAGCCCAAGACAAAAGCAAGAGACCCAGTACTTC
TRBV29-1	.	11	TRBJ1-2	few	CSVGQDYGYTF	TGCAGCGTTGGACAGGACTATGGCTACACCTTC
TRBV6-1	TRBD2	16	TRBJ2-7	.	CASSESGLAGVREQYF	TGTGCCAGCAGTGAATCTGGACTAGCGGGAGTAAGGGAGCAGTACTTC
TRBV27	.	14	TRBJ2-1	.	CASSPQGPYNEQFF	TGTGCCAGCAGCCCTCAGGGACCCTACAATGAGCAGTTCTTC
TRBV5-1	.	14	TRBJ1-3	.	CASSLRGGGNTIYF	TGCGCCAGCAGCTTGCGAGGCGGTGGAAACACCATATATTTT
TRBV10-1	.	13	TRBJ2-7	.	CASSVLGGYEQYF	TGCGCCAGCAGTGTTTTAGGGGGCTACGAGCAGTACTTC
TRBV30	TRBD2	14	TRBJ2-1	.	CAWSGTSGSGEQFF	TGTGCCTGGAGTGGGACTAGCGGGAGCGGGGAGCAGTTCTTC
TRBV28	TRBD2	15	TRBJ2-1	.	CASSLKPLAGGEQFF	TGTGCCAGCAGTTTAAAGCCGCTAGCGGGTGGCGAGCAGTTCTTC
TRBV6-1	TRBD2	16	TRBJ2-1	.	CASSVSSGILYNEQFF	TGTGCCAGCAGTGTTAGTAGCGGGATCCTCTACAATGAGCAGTTCTTC
TRBV5-1	.	13	TRBJ2-2	.	CASSLGPTGELFF	TGCGCCAGCAGCTTGGGGCCAACCGGGGAGCTGTTTTTT
TRBV30	.	12	TRBJ2-1	.	CAWTRSTFEQFF	TGTGCCTGGACGAGGTCAACCTTTGAGCAGTTCTTC
TRBV27	.	15	TRBJ2-7	.	CASRRRFAATYEQYF	TGTGCCAGCAGACGACGTTTCGCCGCCACCTACGAGCAGTACTTC
TRBV5-1	TRBD1	16	TRBJ2-3	.	CASSLPEGASTDTQYF	TGCGCCAGCAGCTTGCCCGAGGGGGCTAGCACAGATACGCAGTATTTT
TRBV27	.	15	TRBJ2-3	.	CASSFQRVGTDTQYF	TGTGCCAGCAGTTTCCAAAGGGTGGGCACAGATACGCAGTATTTT
TRBV10-1	TRBD2	11	TRBJ2-3	.	CASSGLAAQYF	TGCGCCAGCAGTGGACTAGCGGCGCAGTATTTT
TRBV10-3	.	13	TRBJ1-1	.	CAAWRGGNTEAFF	TGTGCCGCCTGGCGGGGGGGGAACACTGAAGCTTTCTTT
TRBV6-4	TRBD1	17	TRBJ2-5	once	CASSASGTGGGRETQYF	TGTGCCAGCAGTGCCTCCGGGACAGGGGGCGGAAGAGAGACCCAGTACTTC
TRBV6-1	.	12	TRBJ2-2	few	CASGKDTGELFF	TGTGCCAGCGGGAAGGACACCGGGGAGCTGTTTTTT
TRBV30	.	15	TRBJ1-5	.	CAWSHPGGGNQPQHF	TGTGCCTGGAGTCACCCCGGGGGAGGGAATCAGCCCCAGCATTTT
TRBV27	.	14	TRBJ2-7	.	CASSLGQPSYEQYF	TGTGCCAGCAGTTTGGGCCAGCCCTCCTACGAGCAGTACTTC
TRBV28	.	12	TRBJ1-2	.	CASSRNNYGYTF	TGTGCCAGCAGTAGGAATAACTATGGCTACACCTTC
TRBV5-1	TRBD2	16	TRBJ2-7	.	CASSLVTWGLVSEQYF	TGCGCCAGCAGCTTAGTTACTTGGGGACTAGTGAGCGAGCAGTACTTC
TRBV5-1	TRBD1	14	TRBJ2-7	.	CASSWGQGSYEQYF	TGCGCCAGCAGCTGGGGACAGGGATCCTACGAGCAGTACTTC
TRBV28	.	15	TRBJ2-1	.	CASSLRQDPYNEQFF	TGTGCCAGCAGTTTAAGGCAGGATCCCTACAATGAGCAGTTCTTC
TRBV11-2	TRBD2	16	TRBJ2-7	few	CASSDSGGRAIYEQYF	TGTGCCAGCAGCGATTCTGGCGGGAGGGCCATTTACGAGCAGTACTTC
TRBV5-6	TRBD1	13	TRBJ2-1	.	CASSLGTGSVQFF	TGTGCCAGCAGCTTGGGGACAGGGTCAGTGCAGTTCTTC
TRBV7-9	.	16	TRBJ2-7	.	CASSRKSGQSSYEQYF	TGTGCCAGCAGCCGTAAAAGCGGGCAGAGCTCCTACGAGCAGTACTTC
TRBV30	.	12	TRBJ1-4	.	CAWSVRVEKLFF	TGTGCCTGGAGTGTAAGGGTTGAAAAACTGTTTTTT
TRBV6-6	.	11	TRBJ1-3	.	CASSYGNTIYF	TGTGCCAGCAGTTACGGAAACACCATATATTTT
TRBV6-6	.	14	TRBJ2-7	.	CASSYQGLADEQYF	TGTGCCAGCAGTTACCAGGGACTTGCCGACGAGCAGTACTTC
TRBV6-1	TRBD1	14	TRBJ1-2	.	CASSEVTGVYGYTF	TGTGCCAGCAGTGAGGTGACAGGGGTTTATGGCTACACCTTC
TRBV7-9	TRBD2	15	TRBJ2-7	.	CASSLGLAGTYEQYF	TGTGCCAGCAGCTTAGGACTAGCGGGGACCTACGAGCAGTACTTC
TRBV5-1	.	13	TRBJ2-7	.	CASSFGGSYEQYF	TGCGCCAGCAGCTTTGGCGGATCCTACGAGCAGTACTTC
TRBV6-1	.	15	TRBJ2-2	.	CASSQGQLYTGELFF	TGTGCCAGCAGTCAGGGCCAGCTCTACACCGGGGAGCTGTTTTTT
TRBV5-1	TRBD1	16	TRBJ1-1	.	CASSLRTGSSQTEAFF	TGCGCCAGCAGCTTGAGGACAGGGAGTTCCCAGACTGAAGCTTTCTTT
TRBV5-1	TRBD2	15	TRBJ2-7	.	CASSALAGGTGEQYF	TGCGCCAGCAGCGCCTTAGCGGGGGGCACGGGCGAGCAGTACTTC